The 8 T cell receptor beta chains listed next were all sequenced from one sample in a study of shared T cell receptors in the human thymus. Only in-frame clones appear in the TCRdb table, and some are missing; sequencing was by immunoSEQ multiplex PCR. This table has about 380,000 clones, around 95% appearing once. The sequenced sample was thymocytes. Receptor source: a human donor.

The chain is built from TRBV27 and TRBJ2-7; D is possibly TRBD2 (6 bases). The germline V and J ends were trimmed by 6 bases and 0 bases, with 12 bases remaining between them. CDR1 is MNHEY, CDR2 SMNVEV, per germline (reference sequence). The CDR3 consists of 14 residues. CDR3 coding DNA: TGTGCCAGCAGCTCGGGGGAGAACTCCTACGAGCAGTACTTC. It encodes CASSSGENSYEQYF.

The CDR3 DNA sequence: TGTGCCAGTCCGCCTGAAGAGCAGTTCTTC. The encoded protein is CASPPEEQFF. The chain combines TRBV13 with TRBJ2-1; D unclear. CDR1 and CDR2 from the germline V gene are PRHDT and FYEKMQ (reference sequence). Trimming shortened V by 9 bases and J by 10 bases, and 10 bases separated the two germline ends. The CDR3 extends over 10 amino acids.

This clone was seen more than once but under ten times. This chain links TRBV2 with TRBJ1-1, with D unclear. Trimming took 4 bases from V and 11 from J, leaving 5 bases between them. The CDR3 has 9 amino acids. CDR1 is SNHLY and CDR2 is FYNNEI in the germline V gene. CDR3 sequence: CASSVRAFF. In DNA form, the CDR3 reads TGTGCCAGCAGTGTGCGCGCTTTCTTT.

Here the CDR3 reads CASSQPGPKAYEQYF. The CDR3 nucleotides read TGTGCCAGCAGTCAACCGGGACCCAAGGCCTACGAGCAGTACTTC. The genes are TRBV6-6 and TRBJ2-7; D may be TRBD1 or TRBD2 (5 bases each). V was shortened by 5 bases and J by 2 bases, with 16 bases between the two germline ends. CDR3 length: 15 residues. In germline, CDR1 is MNHNY, CDR2 SVGAGI (reference sequence).

The V gene is TRBV7-2, the J gene TRBJ2-2, with D unresolved. CDR1 SGHTA and CDR2 FQGNSA come from the germline V gene. V was cut by 7 bases and J by 5 bases, with 11 bases left in between. The CDR3 has 13 amino acids. The CDR3 region has the DNA TGTGCCAGCATCCTCAAAGGGACCGGGGAGCTGTTTTTT. Translating gives CASILKGTGELFF.

The chain carries TRBV27 and TRBJ2-1; D possibly matches TRBD1 or TRBD2 (5 bases each). V was shortened by 0 bases and J by 2 bases, with 11 bases between the two germline ends. Germline-derived CDR1 and CDR2 are MNHEY and SMNVEV (reference sequence). The CDR3 is 16 residues long. CDR3 region: CASSLSIGDPYNEQFF. The CDR3, as DNA: TGTGCCAGCAGTTTATCGATCGGGGACCCCTACAATGAGCAGTTCTTC.

The chain joins TRBV30 to TRBJ2-5; tentatively, D is TRBD1 (6 bases). CDR1 and CDR2 from the germline V gene are GTSNPN and SVGIG (reference sequence). This CDR3 is 14 amino acids long. With 3 bases removed from V and 4 bases from J, the gap between germline ends came to 15 bases. The CDR3 DNA is TGTGCCTGGAGCGGGACACCCTGGGGAGAGACCCAGTACTTC. This encodes CAWSGTPWGETQYF.

The chain joins TRBV27 to TRBJ2-7; TRBD1 matches 8 bases. The CDR3 is 13 amino acids. Trimming took 6 bases from V and 2 from J; bases not matched to a gene: 3. Germline-derived CDR1 and CDR2 are MNHEY and SMNVEV (reference sequence). CDR3 sequence (DNA): TGTGCCAGCAGGCCACAGGGGGCCTACGAGCAGTACTTC. Its translation is CASRPQGAYEQYF.